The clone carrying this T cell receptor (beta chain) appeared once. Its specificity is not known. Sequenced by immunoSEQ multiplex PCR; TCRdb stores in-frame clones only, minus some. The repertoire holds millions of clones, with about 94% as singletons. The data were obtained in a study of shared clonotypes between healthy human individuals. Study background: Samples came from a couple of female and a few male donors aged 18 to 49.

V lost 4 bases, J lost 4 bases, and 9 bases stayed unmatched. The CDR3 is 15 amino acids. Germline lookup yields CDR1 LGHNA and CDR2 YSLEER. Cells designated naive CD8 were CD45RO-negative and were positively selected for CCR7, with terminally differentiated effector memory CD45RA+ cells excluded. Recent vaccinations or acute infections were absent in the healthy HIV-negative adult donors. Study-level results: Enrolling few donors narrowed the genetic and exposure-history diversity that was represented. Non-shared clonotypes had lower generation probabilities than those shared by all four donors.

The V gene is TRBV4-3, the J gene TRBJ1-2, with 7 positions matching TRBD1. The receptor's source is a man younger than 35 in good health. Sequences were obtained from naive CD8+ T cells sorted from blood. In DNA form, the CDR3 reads TGCGCCAGCAGCCTCACAGGGGACGGGGTCTATGGCTACACCTTC. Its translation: CASSLTGDGVYGYTF.